This T cell receptor (beta chain) comes out of a study of graft-versus-host responses after intestinal transplantation. The V gene's germline CDR1 is LGHNA and CDR2 YNFKEQ. The CDR3 runs 15 residues. Unmatched junction bases numbered 4, after V lost 2 bases and J lost 3 bases. Findings and caveats of the study: Early post-transplant HvG declines showed an association with peak circulating GvH clone levels. Present in recipient marrow, GvH clones included some that appeared first in ileum or blood. Clonal ratios of graft-versus-host to host-versus-graft in allografts were high for patients exhibiting graft-donor T cell macrochimerism.

The method was immunoSEQ multiplex PCR; TCRdb's version includes in-frame clones alone and lacks a portion of them. The sample yields about 120,000 clones, just over 90% seen once. On this clone itself: Its specificity is not known.

This material consisted of unstimulated CD4+ T cells sorted from spleen or lymph node cells, taken before intestinal transplant. V and J are TRBV4-2 and TRBJ2-7; TRBD2 aligns across 10 bases. This clonotype was obtained from a human donor who received an intestinal transplant. CDR3 sequence: CASSQYLAGVYEQYF. CDR3 sequence (DNA): TGTGCCAGCAGCCAATACCTAGCGGGAGTCTACGAGCAGTACTTC.